Listed here are 5 T cell receptor beta chains from one sample, sequenced in a study of blood T cells in healthy people across ages. A second PCR, run for roughly 7 to 11 cycles, used a sample-barcoded 5' primer plus a J-beta primer mix. TCRdb ran MiXCR on the 5' RACE reads and lists one entry per CDR3 protein. The sample has 850,000 to 1,300,000 distinct CDR3 sequences; 45% are singletons. The sample consisted of blood. These receptors were obtained from a woman aged 60-75 years in good health.

As to this clonotype: A much larger clone differs by one base, so this may be a read error. This sequence joins TRBV20-1 and TRBJ2-5; 7 nucleotides align to TRBD2. The CDR3 runs to 12 residues. Germline CDR1 DFQATT, CDR2 SNEGSKA (reference sequence). CDR3 coding DNA: TGCAGTGTTAAGCGGGACCAAGAGGCCCAGTACTTC. The encoded protein is CSVKRDQEAQYF.

This sequence joins TRBV20-1 and TRBJ2-7; the D is unclear. Between the trimmed V and J ends, which lost 3 bases and 3 bases, there was a span of 6 bases. Germline V gene data show CDR1 as DFQATT and CDR2 as SNEGSKA (reference sequence). This CDR3 has 11 amino acids. DNA of the CDR3: TGCAGTGCTAGTGGAGTCTACGAGCAGTACTTC. Amino acids: CSASGVYEQYF.

This clonotype was seen only once. One end of the junction fails to match germline, which may point to a read error. The chain carries TRBV9 and TRBJ2-3; D is possibly TRBD2 (6 bases). This CDR3 spans 14 amino acids. Germline V lookup: CDR1 SGDLS, CDR2 YYNGEE. The CDR3 DNA follows: TGTGCCAGCGGCGTCACGGGGGGCACAGATACGCAGTATTTT. Its protein product is CASGVTGGTDTQYF.

The gene calls are TRBV24-1 and TRBJ2-5; D unresolved. Per germline, CDR1 KGHDR and CDR2 SFDVKD. V was clipped by 3 bases and J by 11 bases, with 18 bases between them. This CDR3 has 14 amino acids. CDR3 DNA: TGTGCCACCAGTGATAACATGATGGGGAATGAGCAGTACTTC. Its translation is CATSDNMMGNEQYF.

The chain links TRBV28 to TRBJ1-4; the D gene is possibly TRBD1 (6 bases). Germline CDR1 reads MDHEN; CDR2 reads SYDVKM. Trimming pared 3 bases from V and 0 bases from J, leaving 11 bases between. The CDR3 runs to 16 residues. CDR3 residues: CASSFIRGATNEKLFF. In nucleotides, the CDR3 is TGTGCCAGCAGTTTTATCAGGGGCGCAACTAATGAAAAACTGTTTTTT.